This T cell receptor beta chain was recorded in a study of blood T cell repertoires in COVID-19. Study context: Samples taken during acute and convalescent COVID-19 were collected in the United States, Italy and Spain. From T cells, B-cell-depleted T cells, or PBMCs came the material, which was cDNA or gDNA.

Per the authors' pipeline: Amplification of reference gene primers provided the estimated nucleated cell counts. Produced via immunoSEQ multiplex PCR; TCRdb's table is partial and in-frame only. V, J and clone size derive from that table, while D and trimming were established from the DNA sequence. Among approximately 120,000 clones listed, approximately 89% were seen once. Germline assignment: CDR1 SQVTM and CDR2 ANQGSEA. The V end lost 6 bases, the J end lost 3 bases, and 16 bases lay between the germline ends. The CDR3 runs 14 residues. This receptor was taken from a human donor in a cohort sampled during active COVID-19. The chain is built from TRBV29-1 and TRBJ2-3; D call uncertain. The sequencing sample was made of peripheral blood. The CDR3 loop is CSVPHSRMTDTQYF. The CDR3 DNA reads as TGCAGCGTACCCCACTCTCGAATGACAGATACGCAGTATTTT.